This entry features one T cell receptor beta chain sequence. Antigen specificity is unknown. These data belong to a study of T cell clonotyping in hematopoietic cell transplantation. Study background: Cytoreduction preceded collection of pretransplant recipient samples.

Documented time point: recipient sample about 28 days before transplant, after cytoreduction. General observations from the study: CD4 and CD8 repertoire contributions could not be separated without sorting. Pathologically expanded recipient clonotypes increased progressively from day 30 to day 180 as diversity fell. Higher Inverse Simpson Index values in graft donor and pretransplant recipient predicted broader posttransplant TCR diversity.

The germline gives CDR1 MNHEY, CDR2 SMNVEV (reference sequence). The CDR3 totals 17 residues. Trimming removed 5 bases from V and 5 bases from J; junction bases left unmatched: 8. Data came from immunoSEQ multiplex PCR; TCRdb stores just in-frame clones and leaves some out. Seen here are about 6,800 clones, almost 90% observed once, and the top ten hold about 4%. The origin of this receptor is a young man with acute myeloid leukemia. Some clones in this sample may be carry-over from other donors' samples. The sample here was peripheral blood mononuclear cells, taken before stem cell transplant. The chain carries TRBV27 and TRBJ2-1, with 14 bases that match TRBD2. The CDR3 DNA follows: TGTGCCAGCAGTCAGGGACTAGCGGGAGTCTTGAACAATGAGCAGTTCTTC. Its translation is CASSQGLAGVLNNEQFF.